Below are 24 T cell receptor beta chains sequenced from a single sample in a study of PD-1 blockade in classical Hodgkin lymphoma. Generated by immunoSEQ multiplex PCR, the TCRdb table keeps only in-frame clones and is missing some. The repertoire holds 95,000 to 100,000 clones, with around 89% as singletons. Every one of the patients relapsed after autologous stem cell transplantation (brentuximab vedotin exposure was variable). Sequenced material: peripheral blood mononuclear cells (PBMCs), taken before the second cycle of nivolumab. These TCRs come from a human donor with classical Hodgkin lymphoma.

The J gene is TRBJ1-2, the V gene TRBV28, with no clear D. Germline V CDR1 and CDR2: MDHEN, SYDVKM. V was trimmed by 5 bases and J by 4 bases, leaving 14 bases between them. The CDR3 length is 14 residues. As DNA, the CDR3 is TGTGCCAGCAGTCCCCCGGCCAGGAGCTATGGCTACACCTTC. Amino acid sequence: CASSPPARSYGYTF.

This clone has just one count. The gene calls are TRBV19 and TRBJ2-5; 16 bases are shared with TRBD2. Trimming at V came to 7 bases and at J to 4 bases, leaving 6 bases not matched to a gene. The CDR3 covers 16 residues. Germline V lookup: CDR1 LNHDA, CDR2 SQIVND (reference sequence). CDR3 DNA sequence: TGTGCCAGTATGGGGACTAGCGGGGGGGAAGTAGAGACCCAGTACTTC. It translates to CASMGTSGGEVETQYF.

The rearrangement uses TRBV29-1 and TRBJ1-3; D is undetermined. Germline loops: CDR1 SQVTM, CDR2 ANQGSEA. The CDR3 runs 13 residues. Deletions cut 4 bases from V and 0 bases from J, with 7 bases between. The CDR3 sequence is CSVGYSSGNTIYF. CDR3 coding DNA: TGCAGCGTTGGATACAGCTCTGGAAACACCATATATTTT.

J is TRBJ1-2 and V is TRBV6-5; TRBD1 might be the D (5 bases). This CDR3 spans 13 amino acids. Germline V gene lookup returns CDR1 MNHEY and CDR2 SVGAGI. Between the trimmed V and J ends, which lost 7 bases and 4 bases, there was a span of 13 bases. The CDR3 DNA is TGTGCCAGCACCGCCCAGGGTTCCTATGGCTACACCTTC. This translates into CASTAQGSYGYTF.

This chain uses TRBV2 with TRBJ1-2; maybe TRBD1 (5 bases). The CDR3 extends over 14 amino acids. Deletions cut 8 bases from V and 2 bases from J, with 15 bases between. Germline lookup yields CDR1 SNHLY and CDR2 FYNNEI. CDR3 protein: CASEGEGINYGYTF. As DNA, the CDR3 is TGTGCCAGCGAAGGGGAGGGGATAAACTATGGCTACACCTTC.

The chain has TRBV10-3 and TRBJ2-1; D unresolved. The CDR3 has 12 amino acids. Looked up from germline, CDR1 is ENHRY and CDR2 is SYGVKD. Trimming pared 8 bases from V and 4 bases from J, leaving 9 bases between. In nucleotides, the CDR3 is TGTGCCATCTTTGACCAATACAATGAGCAGTTCTTC. As protein: CAIFDQYNEQFF.

The V call is TRBV18, the J call TRBJ1-5; possibly TRBD1 for D (5 bases). This CDR3 has 16 amino acids. Germline values: CDR1 KGHSH, CDR2 LQKENI. V lost 2 bases to trimming and J lost 1 base, with 12 bases between them. CDR3 residues: CASSPMRGESNQPQHF. The CDR3 region has the DNA TGTGCCAGCTCACCAATGAGGGGCGAGAGCAATCAGCCCCAGCATTTT.

As concerns this clone: The same CDR3 also results from other DNA sequences found in this sample. V usage is TRBV6-5 and J usage is TRBJ1-2; D may be TRBD1 (5 bases). V was trimmed by 2 bases and J by 4 bases, leaving 5 bases between them. This CDR3 is built from 12 residues. Germline V gene lookup returns CDR1 MNHEY and CDR2 SVGAGI. CDR3: CASSYGGYGYTF. CDR3 sequence (DNA): TGTGCCAGCAGTTACGGGGGCTATGGCTACACCTTC.

This sequence joins TRBV7-9 and TRBJ2-7; D gene unclear. Germline values: CDR1 SEHNR, CDR2 FQNEAQ (reference sequence). The germline V and J ends were trimmed by 0 bases and 5 bases, with 11 bases remaining between them. The CDR3 consists of 14 residues. The CDR3 sequence is CASSLAAYHHEQYF. Here the CDR3 DNA reads TGTGCCAGCAGCTTAGCCGCCTACCACCACGAGCAGTACTTC.

The chain combines TRBV6-5 with TRBJ2-2, with D perhaps TRBD1 or TRBD2 (6 bases each). CDR3 length: 14 residues. CDR1 is MNHEY, CDR2 SVGAGI, per germline. Trimming took off 2 bases at V and 6 bases at J, with 10 bases between the two ends. This chain's CDR3 is CASSYRGDPGELFF. The DNA for the CDR3 is TGTGCCAGCAGTTACAGGGGGGACCCCGGGGAGCTGTTTTTT.

The chain employs TRBV29-1 and TRBJ1-1, with TRBD1 matching 7 bases. There are 14 residues in the CDR3. J gave up 0 bases and V 6 bases, and 7 bases lay outside the gene matches. The V gene's germline CDR1 is SQVTM and CDR2 ANQGSEA. The CDR3 spells CSVTPQGVNTEAFF. The CDR3 coding sequence is TGCAGCGTAACCCCTCAGGGGGTGAACACTGAAGCTTTCTTT.

This chain joins TRBV6-1 and TRBJ2-1, with D tentatively TRBD2 (5 bases). The germline V gene encodes CDR1 MNHNS and CDR2 SASEGT. V was pared by 2 bases and J by 10 bases, with 12 bases between. The length of the CDR3 is 13 residues. The CDR3 region has the DNA TGTGCCAGCAGTGAACTCGCGACGGGAGAGCAGTTCTTC. Translation gives CASSELATGEQFF.

The chain joins TRBV30 to TRBJ2-4, with 8 bases aligning to TRBD1. J gave up 3 bases and V 3 bases, and 16 bases lay outside the gene matches. Germline V CDR1 and CDR2: GTSNPN, SVGIG (reference sequence). The CDR3 sequence is 18 residues long. CDR3 loop: CAWRDRDAGPFIKNIQYF. CDR3 nucleotides: TGTGCCTGGAGGGACAGGGACGCCGGCCCTTTTATCAAAAACATTCAGTACTTC.

V usage is TRBV5-4 and J usage is TRBJ2-3; 8 nucleotides align to TRBD2. V dropped 0 bases and J dropped 4; count of bases not matched to a gene: 1. There are 14 residues in the CDR3. Germline V gene lookup returns CDR1 SGHNT and CDR2 YYREEE (reference sequence). CDR3 region: CASSLGGGSDTQYF. CDR3 nucleotide sequence: TGTGCCAGCAGCTTGGGCGGGGGGTCAGATACGCAGTATTTT.

The V and J genes are TRBV19 and TRBJ1-3; D uncertain. V shed 2 bases and J shed 0 bases, with 17 bases lying between them. Per the germline V gene, CDR1 is LNHDA and CDR2 is SQIVND (reference sequence). This CDR3 spans 18 amino acids. The CDR3 DNA reads TGTGCCAGTAGTATAACGTTCCGACGGGCTCACTCTGGAAACACCATATATTTT. This translates into CASSITFRRAHSGNTIYF.

The chain carries TRBV20-1 and TRBJ2-7, with D maybe TRBD1 (6 bases). The CDR3 consists of 11 residues. Germline-derived CDR1 and CDR2 are DFQATT and SNEGSKA (reference sequence). The V end lost 4 bases, the J end lost 5 bases, and 9 bases lay between the germline ends. This CDR3 is CSANRVDEQYF. CDR3 nucleotides: TGCAGTGCTAACAGGGTCGACGAGCAGTACTTC.

This chain joins TRBV14 and TRBJ2-7, with a weak D call TRBD2 (6 bases). There are 16 residues in the CDR3. V was shortened by 0 bases and J by 5 bases, with 17 bases between the two germline ends. The germline V gene encodes CDR1 SGHDN and CDR2 FVKESK. This CDR3 reads CASSQDHRTAGDEQYF. The CDR3 DNA follows: TGTGCCAGCAGCCAAGATCATAGAACAGCGGGTGACGAGCAGTACTTC.

This clone was detected only once. The chain links TRBV4-2 to TRBJ2-1, with D tentatively TRBD1 (6 bases). Germline lookup yields CDR1 LGHNA and CDR2 YNFKEQ. Trimming took 4 bases from V and 1 from J, leaving 8 bases between them. The CDR3 loop spans 14 amino acids. The CDR3 spells CASSPGESYNEQFF. Here the CDR3 DNA reads TGTGCCAGCAGCCCAGGGGAGTCCTACAATGAGCAGTTCTTC.

This CDR3 reads CASSEAGLAKNIQYF. DNA of the CDR3: TGCGCCAGCAGTGAGGCAGGATTAGCCAAAAACATTCAGTACTTC. This chain uses TRBV10-1 with TRBJ2-4; no firm D call. The ends were cut back, 2 bases at V and 0 bases at J, with 8 bases in the middle. The CDR3 runs to 15 residues. CDR1 WNHNN and CDR2 SYGVQD come from the germline V gene (reference sequence).

This clone was seen just once. The chain joins TRBV9 to TRBJ1-4; D unclear. V lost 3 bases to trimming and J lost 8 bases, with 14 bases between them. CDR1 is SGDLS, CDR2 YYNGEE, per germline. The CDR3 runs 14 residues. The CDR3 sequence is CASSARGRGEKLFF. DNA for the CDR3: TGTGCCAGCAGCGCCCGAGGGAGAGGGGAAAAACTGTTTTTT.

The J gene is TRBJ1-2, the V gene TRBV7-9; no firm D call. CDR3 length: 11 amino acids. CDR1 and CDR2 from the germline V gene are SEHNR and FQNEAQ (reference sequence). V lost 6 bases and J 4 bases, leaving 6 bases between the germline ends. This chain's CDR3 is CASRPSYGYTF. The CDR3 DNA reads TGTGCCAGCAGGCCCAGCTATGGCTACACCTTC.

The chain has TRBV19 and TRBJ2-7; the match to TRBD2 covers 11 bases. V trimming: 4 bases; J trimming: 1 base; junction bases outside the gene matches: 9. Germline CDR1 LNHDA, CDR2 SQIVND (reference sequence). CDR3 length equals 17 residues. The CDR3 spells CASSTRRGLAASYEQYF. CDR3 bases: TGTGCCAGTAGTACAAGACGGGGACTAGCGGCTTCCTACGAGCAGTACTTC.

The V gene is TRBV2, the J gene TRBJ1-5, with a tentative D call TRBD1 (5 bases). The CDR3 loop spans 14 amino acids. Germline CDR1 SNHLY, CDR2 FYNNEI. V lost 6 bases and J lost 1, with 10 bases in between. The DNA of the CDR3 is TGTGCCAGCAGGGCGACAGAGAGCAATCAGCCCCAGCATTTT. Translation gives CASRATESNQPQHF.

The rearrangement uses TRBV11-2 and TRBJ2-7; 7 positions agree with TRBD1. The CDR3 spans 14 residues. Germline V gene lookup returns CDR1 SGHAT and CDR2 FQNNGV. V dropped 5 bases and J dropped 2; count of bases not matched to a gene: 6. DNA of the CDR3: TGTGCCAGCAGCCCATGGACAGGCACCTACGAGCAGTACTTC. It encodes CASSPWTGTYEQYF.